One TCR beta chain is described in this entry. This sample is part of a study of shared T cell receptors in the human thymus. The germline V gene has CDR1 MGHDK and CDR2 SYGVNS. This CDR3 has 18 residues. V was pared by 2 bases and J by 3 bases, with 15 bases of the junction left unmatched. Clones were read by immunoSEQ multiplex PCR, and TCRdb kept only the in-frame ones, dropping some. The sample has 540,000 or so clones, approximately 80% seen once. This sample was also put to use in a study of human thymus T cells.

The TCR sequence derives from a boy less than two years old with a congenital heart defect. J is TRBJ2-5 and V is TRBV25-1; 7 nucleotides align to TRBD2. The sample comprised thymocytes. CDR3 protein: CASSERHTFNGRKETQYF. The CDR3 DNA follows: TGTGCCAGCAGTGAAAGGCACACGTTTAACGGGAGGAAAGAGACCCAGTACTTC.